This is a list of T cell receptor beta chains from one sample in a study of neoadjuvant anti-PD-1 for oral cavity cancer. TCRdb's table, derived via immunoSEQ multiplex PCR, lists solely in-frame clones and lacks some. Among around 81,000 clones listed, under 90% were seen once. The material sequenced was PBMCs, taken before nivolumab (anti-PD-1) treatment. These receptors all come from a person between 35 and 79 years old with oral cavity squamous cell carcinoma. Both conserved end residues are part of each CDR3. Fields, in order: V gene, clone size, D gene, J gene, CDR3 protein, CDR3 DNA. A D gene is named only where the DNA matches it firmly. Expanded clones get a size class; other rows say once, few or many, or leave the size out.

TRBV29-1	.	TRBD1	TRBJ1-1	CSGEPGGTEAFF	TGCAGCGGGGAGCCAGGGGGCACTGAAGCTTTCTTT
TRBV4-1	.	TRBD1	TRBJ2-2	CASSPGTGGTGELFF	TGCGCCAGCAGCCCCGGGACAGGGGGCACCGGGGAGCTGTTTTTT
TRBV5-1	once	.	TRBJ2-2	CASSLGRVTGELFF	TGCGCCAGCAGCTTGGGGCGGGTCACCGGGGAGCTGTTTTTT
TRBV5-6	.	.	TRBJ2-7	CASSLSGQGYEQYF	TGTGCCAGCAGCTTGTCGGGGCAGGGTTACGAGCAGTACTTC
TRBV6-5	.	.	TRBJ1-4	CASSFNEKLFF	TGTGCCAGCAGTTTTAATGAAAAACTGTTTTTT
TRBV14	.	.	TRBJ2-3	CASSRGLRTDTQYF	TGTGCCAGCAGCCGAGGACTACGCACAGATACGCAGTATTTT
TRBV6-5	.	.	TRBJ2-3	CASRTRGQFTDTQYF	TGTGCCAGCAGGACAAGGGGTCAATTCACAGATACGCAGTATTTT
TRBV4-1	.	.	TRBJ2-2	CASSQENRDTGELFF	TGCGCCAGCAGCCAAGAAAACAGGGACACCGGGGAGCTGTTTTTT
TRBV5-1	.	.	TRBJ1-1	CASSLGTVNTEAFF	TGCGCCAGCAGCTTGGGGACAGTTAACACTGAAGCTTTCTTT
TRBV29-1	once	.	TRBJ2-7	CSVVTEGNYEQYF	TGCAGCGTTGTAACGGAGGGGAACTACGAGCAGTACTTC
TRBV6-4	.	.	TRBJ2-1	CASSETRGNEQFF	TGTGCCAGCAGTGAAACTAGGGGCAATGAGCAGTTCTTC
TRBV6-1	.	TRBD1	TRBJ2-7	CASSANSGTGGHEQYF	TGTGCCAGCAGTGCCAACTCCGGGACAGGAGGCCACGAGCAGTACTTC